The rows below give T cell receptor beta chains drawn from one sample of a study of T cells in Graves' hyperthyroidism and ophthalmopathy. MiXCR, applied by TCRdb to the multiplex PCR reads, yields one record per CDR3 protein. The profile shows more than 250,000 distinct CDR3 sequences, nearly 15% of them singletons. Sequenced material: blood. The source of these receptors is a woman between 45 and 65 years old with Graves' hyperthyroidism that later progressed to Graves' ophthalmopathy. Both conserved end residues are part of each CDR3. The order of the fields is clone size, V gene, J gene, D gene, CDR3 DNA, CDR3 protein. The D gene is left open where the match is weak. A clone size is listed for some rows: how often the clone was seen (once, few, many), or a class if it is expanded.

size: many
V: TRBV19
J: TRBJ2-1
D: TRBD2
DNA: TGTGCCAGTAGTATAGCAGCGGGACCTTGGGCTGAGCAGTTCTTC
CDR3: CASSIAAGPWAEQFF

size: .
V: TRBV13
J: TRBJ2-7
D: TRBD1
DNA: TGTGCCAGCAGCGTGCGACAGGGGGCCTACGAGCAGTACTTC
CDR3: CASSVRQGAYEQYF

size: .
V: TRBV18
J: TRBJ2-1
D: TRBD2
DNA: TGTGCCAGCTCACAGACTAGCGGGGTCTACAATGAGCAGTTCTTC
CDR3: CASSQTSGVYNEQFF

size: .
V: TRBV9
J: TRBJ2-2
D: TRBD2
DNA: TGTGCCAGCAGCGTAGAGGGCGGGAGGGGGAACACCGGGGAGCTGTTTTTT
CDR3: CASSVEGGRGNTGELFF

size: many
V: TRBV20-1
J: TRBJ2-7
D: TRBD1
DNA: TGCAGTGCTAGGAGGGACAGCCCCCGGGAGCAGTACTTC
CDR3: CSARRDSPREQYF

size: many
V: TRBV3-1
J: TRBJ1-5
D: .
DNA: TGTGCCAGCAGCAAAGTCAATCAGCCCCAGCATTTT
CDR3: CASSKVNQPQHF

size: many
V: TRBV6-1
J: TRBJ1-2
D: .
DNA: TGTGCCAGCAGCCTAACCCGGGGCAGGGCCGTTCACTATGGCTACACCTTC
CDR3: CASSLTRGRAVHYGYTF

size: many
V: TRBV6-1
J: TRBJ1-6
D: TRBD1
DNA: TGTGCCATCTCTCGGGACAGGGCGAATTCACCCCTCCACTTT
CDR3: CAISRDRANSPLHF

size: many
V: TRBV28
J: TRBJ2-7
D: .
DNA: TGTGCCAGCAGTTTCGGGTCAGGGGGGTACGAGCAGTACTTC
CDR3: CASSFGSGGYEQYF

size: few
V: TRBV9
J: TRBJ2-7
D: .
DNA: TGTGCCAGCAGCGTGGGCAGGGAGCCCTCCTACGAGCAGTACTTC
CDR3: CASSVGREPSYEQYF

size: few
V: TRBV13
J: TRBJ1-5
D: .
DNA: TGTGCCAGCAGCTTTAGGAAGGGCAATCAGCCCCAGCATTTT
CDR3: CASSFRKGNQPQHF

size: many
V: TRBV3-1
J: TRBJ2-3
D: .
DNA: TGTGCCAGCAGCCAAGTTGGGATCACAGATACGCAGTATTTT
CDR3: CASSQVGITDTQYF

size: many
V: TRBV7-2
J: TRBJ2-5
D: .
DNA: TGTGCCAGCAGCTTCAACAAAGGAGGAGGCGAGACCCAGTACTTC
CDR3: CASSFNKGGGETQYF

size: .
V: TRBV27
J: TRBJ2-3
D: .
DNA: TGTGCCAGCAGTTTACTTAGACAGTACACAGATACGCAGTATTTT
CDR3: CASSLLRQYTDTQYF

size: many
V: TRBV28
J: TRBJ2-1
D: TRBD2
DNA: TGTGCCAGCAGTCCCCCTAGCGGGGGTTACAATGAGCAGTTCTTC
CDR3: CASSPPSGGYNEQFF

size: few
V: TRBV7-2
J: TRBJ1-4
D: TRBD1
DNA: TGTGCCAGCAGCTCAGAGGGGACAGTACGGGAAAAACTGTTTTTT
CDR3: CASSSEGTVREKLFF

size: few
V: TRBV4-1
J: TRBJ2-5
D: .
DNA: TGCGCCAGCAGCCGTAGCGAGTACAACCAAGAGACCCAGTACTTC
CDR3: CASSRSEYNQETQYF

size: many
V: TRBV2
J: TRBJ2-1
D: .
DNA: TGTGCCAGCAGCCAGGACTCCGGGGTTTACAATGAGCAGTTCTTC
CDR3: CASSQDSGVYNEQFF

size: .
V: TRBV5-6
J: TRBJ2-2
D: .
DNA: TGTGCCAGCAGCTTGGGGTTAGAAGGCGGGGAGCTGTTTTTT
CDR3: CASSLGLEGGELFF

size: many
V: TRBV20-1
J: TRBJ1-1
D: TRBD1
DNA: TGCAGTGCTCGGAACAGGGGGCCGGTCACTGAAGCTTTCTTT
CDR3: CSARNRGPVTEAFF

size: .
V: TRBV28
J: TRBJ2-1
D: TRBD2
DNA: TGTGCCAGCAGTTTGAGGGTAGCGGGAACCTACAATGAGCAGTTCTTC
CDR3: CASSLRVAGTYNEQFF

size: .
V: TRBV19
J: TRBJ2-2
D: TRBD2
DNA: TGTGCCAGTAGTATAGTTCGGCTAGCGGGTTCCACCGGGGAGCTGTTTTTT
CDR3: CASSIVRLAGSTGELFF

size: .
V: TRBV6-1
J: TRBJ2-5
D: TRBD1
DNA: TGTGCCAGCAGTGGACAGGGATTTGAGACCCAGTACTTC
CDR3: CASSGQGFETQYF

size: .
V: TRBV9
J: TRBJ2-2
D: .
DNA: TGTGCCAGCAGCGTAGAAGGGGTGAACACCGGGGAGCTGTTTTTT
CDR3: CASSVEGVNTGELFF

size: many
V: TRBV29-1
J: TRBJ2-7
D: .
DNA: TGCAGCGTCAGGGACCGAGGCGACTGGGGGCAGTACTTC
CDR3: CSVRDRGDWGQYF

size: many
V: TRBV3-1
J: TRBJ2-1
D: TRBD2
DNA: TGTGCCAGCAGCCAACGGCGGGAGGGAGGGCCTGAGCAGTTCTTC
CDR3: CASSQRREGGPEQFF

size: many
V: TRBV28
J: TRBJ2-7
D: .
DNA: TGTGCCAGCAGTTTTAGGGCCTACGAGCAGTACTTC
CDR3: CASSFRAYEQYF

size: many
V: TRBV29-1
J: TRBJ1-1
D: TRBD1
DNA: TGCAGCGTTGGGCCTCGACAGGGGGCCATGGGGGCTTTCTTT
CDR3: CSVGPRQGAMGAFF

size: few
V: TRBV5-1
J: TRBJ2-1
D: .
DNA: TGCGCCAGCAGCTTCACAGGGCCCGAGTACGATGAGCAGTTCTTC
CDR3: CASSFTGPEYDEQFF

size: few
V: TRBV6-1
J: TRBJ2-1
D: TRBD2
DNA: TGTGCCAGCAGTAAAGGACTAGCGGGAGAACGGGTTCATGAGCAGTTCTTC
CDR3: CASSKGLAGERVHEQFF

size: many
V: TRBV5-1
J: TRBJ2-5
D: .
DNA: TGCGCCAGCAGCGCGGGTTATCAAGAGACCCAGTACTTC
CDR3: CASSAGYQETQYF

size: few
V: TRBV5-6
J: TRBJ2-7
D: .
DNA: TGTGCCAGCAGCTTGGTAAGCGAGCAGTACTTC
CDR3: CASSLVSEQYF

size: many
V: TRBV5-1
J: TRBJ1-1
D: TRBD1
DNA: TGCGCCAGCAGCTTGACAGGGGTTGAAGCTTTCTTT
CDR3: CASSLTGVEAFF

size: many
V: TRBV5-1
J: TRBJ1-5
D: TRBD1
DNA: TGCGCCAGCAGCTTGGCCGCAGGGGGCACTGAGCCCCAGCATTTT
CDR3: CASSLAAGGTEPQHF

size: few
V: TRBV19
J: TRBJ2-3
D: TRBD1
DNA: TGTGCCAGTAGTATCAACAGGGGGCCTAGCACAGATACGCAGTATTTT
CDR3: CASSINRGPSTDTQYF

size: many
V: TRBV6-1
J: TRBJ1-1
D: .
DNA: TGTGCCAGCAGTGACTGGGGTACTGAAGCTTTCTTT
CDR3: CASSDWGTEAFF

size: many
V: TRBV10-3
J: TRBJ2-2
D: .
DNA: TGTGCCATCAGGCCCCAGGCGACAGGACACACCGGGGAGCTGTTTTTT
CDR3: CAIRPQATGHTGELFF

size: few
V: TRBV20-1
J: TRBJ2-7
D: .
DNA: TGCAGTGCTCTCAGTAGACAAACCTACGAGCAGTACTTC
CDR3: CSALSRQTYEQYF

size: .
V: TRBV19
J: TRBJ2-3
D: .
DNA: TGTGCCAGTATTGATCATAGCGGCACAGATACGCAGTATTTT
CDR3: CASIDHSGTDTQYF

size: many
V: TRBV12-3/TRBV12-4
J: TRBJ1-2
D: .
DNA: TGTGCCAGCAGTTTTTTGACCACTTACGGGAAGTATAACTATGGCTACACCTTC
CDR3: CASSFLTTYGKYNYGYTF

size: few
V: TRBV19
J: TRBJ2-3
D: TRBD1
DNA: TGTGCCAGTAGTATTTTCGCAGGGGGCCGCCCAGATACGCAGTATTTT
CDR3: CASSIFAGGRPDTQYF

size: many
V: TRBV5-8
J: TRBJ2-3
D: .
DNA: TGTGCCAGCAGCCCGCAGGGGCGAAGCACAGATACGCAGTATTTT
CDR3: CASSPQGRSTDTQYF

size: many
V: TRBV18
J: TRBJ1-5
D: .
DNA: TGTGCCAGCTCACCTACACGGACTGATCAGCCCCAGCATTTT
CDR3: CASSPTRTDQPQHF

size: many
V: TRBV6-2/TRBV6-3
J: TRBJ2-7
D: TRBD1
DNA: TGTGCCAGCAGTTACTCGACAGGGGGTTACTACGAGCAGTACTTC
CDR3: CASSYSTGGYYEQYF

size: many
V: TRBV5-1
J: TRBJ2-7
D: .
DNA: TGCGCCAGCAGCTTGGGCCCCTATAAGGTCAACGAGCAGTACTTC
CDR3: CASSLGPYKVNEQYF

size: .
V: TRBV10-3
J: TRBJ1-2
D: TRBD1
DNA: TGTGCCATCAGCCCCGGGACAGAAGGTGGCTACACCTTC
CDR3: CAISPGTEGGYTF

size: many
V: TRBV6-1
J: TRBJ1-4
D: .
DNA: TGTGCCAGCAGTACCCGACGAGGTACTGATAATGAAAAACTGTTTTTT
CDR3: CASSTRRGTDNEKLFF

size: .
V: TRBV27
J: TRBJ1-5
D: TRBD1
DNA: TGTGCCAGCTCACCACAGGGGGCGAATAGCAATCAGCCCCAGCATTTT
CDR3: CASSPQGANSNQPQHF

size: once
V: TRBV2
J: TRBJ2-7
D: TRBD2
DNA: TGTGCCAGCACCGGGACTAGCGGCCGCCGGGAGCAGTACTTC
CDR3: CASTGTSGRREQYF

size: many
V: TRBV7-3
J: TRBJ2-6
D: .
DNA: TGTGCCAGCAGCCCCAGACAGGCGATGGCTGGGGCCAACGTCCTGACTTTC
CDR3: CASSPRQAMAGANVLTF

size: .
V: TRBV28
J: TRBJ2-3
D: TRBD2
DNA: TGTGCCAGCATAACTCCGGGACTAGCGGGAGTCGGGGATAGCACAGATACGCAGTATTTT
CDR3: CASITPGLAGVGDSTDTQYF

size: .
V: TRBV19
J: TRBJ2-1
D: .
DNA: TGTGCCAGTAGTATAGTAGGGAGGATCAATGAGCAGTTCTTC
CDR3: CASSIVGRINEQFF

size: once
V: TRBV12-3/TRBV12-4
J: TRBJ2-1
D: TRBD2
DNA: TGTGCCAGCAGGACCATAGCGGGAGGGGTATACAATGAGCAGTTCTTC
CDR3: CASRTIAGGVYNEQFF

size: many
V: TRBV18
J: TRBJ1-2
D: .
DNA: TGTGCCAGCTCCTCCGGACAGAATGGTGGCTACACCTTC
CDR3: CASSSGQNGGYTF

size: many
V: TRBV20-1
J: TRBJ2-3
D: .
DNA: TGCAGTGCTAGAGATAAGGGGCTAACAGATACGCAGTATTTT
CDR3: CSARDKGLTDTQYF

size: .
V: TRBV20-1
J: TRBJ2-7
D: TRBD2
DNA: TGCAGTGCTAGACGGGCGGGCGGGAGTTACGAGCAGTACTTC
CDR3: CSARRAGGSYEQYF

size: .
V: TRBV24-1
J: TRBJ2-7
D: .
DNA: TGTGCCACCAGTACTCCGTGGGACGAGCAGTACTTC
CDR3: CATSTPWDEQYF

size: .
V: TRBV29-1
J: TRBJ2-1
D: TRBD1
DNA: TGCAGCGTTGCTCGACAGGGGGCGCGAAGTGTGCAGTTCTTC
CDR3: CSVARQGARSVQFF

size: many
V: TRBV10-3
J: TRBJ2-2
D: .
DNA: TGTGCCTCAGGCCTGACCGGGGAGCTGTTTTTT
CDR3: CASGLTGELFF